The TCR beta chain described here comes from a study of blood T cell repertoires in COVID-19. Study-wide background: PBMCs, B-cell-depleted T cells, or T cells were the source of the cDNA or gDNA that made up the material.

Original processing methods: Amplification of reference gene primers provided the estimated nucleated cell counts. Using immunoSEQ multiplex PCR, the repertoire was profiled, and TCRdb retains in-frame clones only, with some absent. V and J calls and clone size are copied from that table; D and trimming were computed from the DNA. The sample contains 85,000 to 90,000 clones, approximately 90% of which appear only once. This TCR derives from a human donor with active COVID-19. The donor label of this sample is uncertain. The sequencing sample was made of peripheral blood.

The CDR3 coding sequence is TGTGCCAGTAGTACCGGACAGGGCGCCTACGAGCAGTACTTC. Encoded protein: CASSTGQGAYEQYF. This chain joins TRBV19 and TRBJ2-7, with 8 nucleotides matching TRBD1. The CDR3 runs to 14 residues. V gave up 4 bases and J gave up 2 bases; unmatched junction bases: 4. CDR1 is LNHDA, CDR2 SQIVND, per germline (reference sequence).